This TCR beta chain was sequenced during a study of T cell responses to AZD1222 COVID-19 vaccine. Produced via immunoSEQ multiplex PCR; TCRdb's table is partial and in-frame only. The repertoire has roughly 45,000 clones, roughly 80% of them found once; the top ten carry over 6.5%. Germline CDR1 reads SGHNT; CDR2 reads YYREEE (reference sequence). CDR3 length equals 13 residues. V gave up 0 bases and J gave up 6 bases, with 8 bases separating them. The chain uses TRBV5-4 and TRBJ2-3; D ambiguous. The material sequenced was peripheral blood, taken on day 0 of AZD1222 vaccination. The sequence was obtained from an adult in good health. The CDR3: CASSLVLADTQYF. The DNA for the CDR3 is TGTGCCAGCAGCTTGGTGTTAGCTGATACGCAGTATTTT.